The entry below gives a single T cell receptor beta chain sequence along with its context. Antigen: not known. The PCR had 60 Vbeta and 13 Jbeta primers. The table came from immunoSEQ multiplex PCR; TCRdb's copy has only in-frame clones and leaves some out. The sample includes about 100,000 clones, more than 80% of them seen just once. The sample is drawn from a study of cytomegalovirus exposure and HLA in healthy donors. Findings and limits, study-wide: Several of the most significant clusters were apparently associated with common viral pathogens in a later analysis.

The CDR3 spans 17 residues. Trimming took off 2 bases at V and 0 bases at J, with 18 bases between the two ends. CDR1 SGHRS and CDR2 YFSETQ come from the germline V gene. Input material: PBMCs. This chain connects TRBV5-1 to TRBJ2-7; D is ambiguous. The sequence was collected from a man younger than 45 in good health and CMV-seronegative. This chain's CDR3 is CASSLILKLRTSYEQYF. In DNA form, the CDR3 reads TGCGCCAGCAGCTTAATACTCAAGCTGAGAACCTCCTACGAGCAGTACTTC.